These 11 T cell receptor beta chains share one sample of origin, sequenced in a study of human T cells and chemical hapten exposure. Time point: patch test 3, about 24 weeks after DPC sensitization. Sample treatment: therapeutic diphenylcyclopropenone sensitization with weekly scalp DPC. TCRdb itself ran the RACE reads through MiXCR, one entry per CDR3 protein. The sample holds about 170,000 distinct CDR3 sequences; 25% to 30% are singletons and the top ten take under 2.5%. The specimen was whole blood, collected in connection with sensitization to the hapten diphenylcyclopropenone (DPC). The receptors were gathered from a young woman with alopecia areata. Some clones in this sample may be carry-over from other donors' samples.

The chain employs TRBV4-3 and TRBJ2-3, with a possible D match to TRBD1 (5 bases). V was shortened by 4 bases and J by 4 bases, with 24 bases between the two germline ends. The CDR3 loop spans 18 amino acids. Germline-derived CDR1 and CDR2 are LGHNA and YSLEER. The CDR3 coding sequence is TGCGCCAGCAGCCGTGGAGAGAGTGTCTCTCTAGGGGCAGATACGCAGTATTTT. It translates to CASSRGESVSLGADTQYF.

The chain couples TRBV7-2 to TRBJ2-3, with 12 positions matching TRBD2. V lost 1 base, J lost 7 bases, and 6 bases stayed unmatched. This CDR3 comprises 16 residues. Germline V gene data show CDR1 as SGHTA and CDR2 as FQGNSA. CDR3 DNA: TGTGCCAGCAGCTTAGGATCTAGCGGGGGGGGGAATACGCAGTATTTT. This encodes CASSLGSSGGGNTQYF.

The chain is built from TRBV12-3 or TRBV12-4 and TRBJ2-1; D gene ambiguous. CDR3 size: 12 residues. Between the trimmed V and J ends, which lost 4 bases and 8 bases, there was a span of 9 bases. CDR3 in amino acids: CASSWPRDEQFF. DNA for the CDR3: TGTGCCAGCAGTTGGCCCCGGGATGAGCAGTTCTTC.

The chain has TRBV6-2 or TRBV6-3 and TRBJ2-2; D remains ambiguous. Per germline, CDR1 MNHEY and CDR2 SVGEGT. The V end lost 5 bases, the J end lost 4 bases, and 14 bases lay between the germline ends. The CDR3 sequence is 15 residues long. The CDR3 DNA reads TGTGCCAGCAGTCAGCCCGGGTCCATCACCGGGGAGCTGTTTTTT. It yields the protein CASSQPGSITGELFF.

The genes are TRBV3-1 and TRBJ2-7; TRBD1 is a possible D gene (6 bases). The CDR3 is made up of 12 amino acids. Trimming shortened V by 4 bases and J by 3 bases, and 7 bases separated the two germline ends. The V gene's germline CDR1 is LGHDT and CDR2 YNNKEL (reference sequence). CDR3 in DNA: TGTGCCAGCAGCCCAGGGGTCTACGAGCAGTACTTC. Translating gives CASSPGVYEQYF.

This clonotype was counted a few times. The CDR3 nucleotides are TGTGCCAGCAGCAGGATACCAGGCCAAGAGACCCAGTACTTC. The encoded protein is CASSRIPGQETQYF. This chain uses TRBV27 with TRBJ2-5, with D uncertain. Germline CDR1 MNHEY, CDR2 SMNVEV (reference sequence). Deletions cut 6 bases from V and 1 base from J, with 12 bases between. The CDR3 runs to 14 residues.

In DNA, the CDR3 is TGCGCCAGCAGCCAAGGAAAAGGGGGCCTAGGCACAGATACGCAGTATTTT. It encodes CASSQGKGGLGTDTQYF. The rearrangement links TRBV4-3 to TRBJ2-3; 7 nucleotides match TRBD1. CDR1 and CDR2 (germline): LGHNA, YSLEER. The V gene end was trimmed by 1 base and the J gene end by 1 base; junction bases not matched to a gene: 8. This CDR3 is 17 amino acids long.

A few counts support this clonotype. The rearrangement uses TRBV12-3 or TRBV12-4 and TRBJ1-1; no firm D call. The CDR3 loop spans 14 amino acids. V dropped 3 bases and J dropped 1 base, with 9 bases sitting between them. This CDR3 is CASSFAGRNTEAFF. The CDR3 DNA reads TGTGCCAGCAGTTTCGCGGGGAGGAACACTGAAGCTTTCTTT.

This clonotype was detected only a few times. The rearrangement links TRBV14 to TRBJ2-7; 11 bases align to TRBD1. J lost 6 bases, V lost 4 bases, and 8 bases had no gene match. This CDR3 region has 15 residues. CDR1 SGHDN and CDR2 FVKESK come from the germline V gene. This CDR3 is CASSPRDRGMFEQYF. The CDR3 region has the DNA TGTGCCAGCAGCCCACGGGACAGGGGGATGTTCGAGCAGTACTTC.

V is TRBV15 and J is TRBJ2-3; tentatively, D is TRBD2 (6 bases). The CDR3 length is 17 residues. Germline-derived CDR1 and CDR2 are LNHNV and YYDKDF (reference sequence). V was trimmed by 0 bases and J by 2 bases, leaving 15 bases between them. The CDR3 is CATSRDAAGPPTDTQYF. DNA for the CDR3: TGTGCCACCAGCAGAGATGCGGCGGGGCCCCCCACAGATACGCAGTATTTT.

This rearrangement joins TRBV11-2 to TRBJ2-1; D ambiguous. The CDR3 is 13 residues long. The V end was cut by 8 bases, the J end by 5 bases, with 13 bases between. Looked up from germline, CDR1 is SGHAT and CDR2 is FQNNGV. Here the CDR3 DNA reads TGTGCCAGCGCGTCTCTCCCGAACAATGAGCAGTTCTTC. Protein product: CASASLPNNEQFF.